What follows are 9 T cell receptor beta chains derived from one specimen sequenced in a study of Tregs in tolerant kidney transplant recipients. Related graft donors supplied nonmyeloablative bone marrow transplants, and mixed chimerism was transient. Assay used: immunoSEQ multiplex PCR; TCRdb lists only in-frame clones, some missing. The sample spans approximately 6,000 clones; the ten largest clones claim about 39%. The source material was CD8+ T cells from blood (PBMCs), sampled 12 months after the transplant. The receptor set was obtained from a human patient who received a combined kidney and bone marrow transplant. Some T cells here may be from the graft donor.

Details on this clone: The read terminates 3 residues before the CDR3 end, so the remaining end is supplied by the germline J gene. The chain recombines TRBV2 with TRBJ2-7; D remains unclear. CDR1 is SNHLY and CDR2 is FYNNEI in the germline V gene. The V end lost 0 bases, the J end lost 2 bases, and 5 bases lay between the germline ends. This CDR3 is 13 amino acids long. Here the CDR3 reads CASSEAYAYEQYF. The DNA read from the CDR3 is TGTGCCAGCAGTGAAGCCTATGCCTACGAG.

Worth noting for this clone: The read falls 3 residues short of the CDR3 end, and the missing part is taken from the germline J gene. This rearrangement joins TRBV5-1 to TRBJ1-1, with 7 nucleotides matching TRBD1. The V gene's germline CDR1 is SGHRS and CDR2 YFSETQ. This CDR3 spans 16 amino acids. The ends lost 0 bases at V and 1 base at J; junction bases unmatched: 6. The chain's CDR3 is CASSLERGTANTEAFF. Incomplete CDR3 DNA: TGCGCCAGCAGCTTGGAGAGGGGGACAGCGAACACTGAA.

Notes on this clone: The sequence runs out 3 residues before the end of the CDR3; the remainder is reconstructed from the germline J gene. The rearrangement uses TRBV6-2 or TRBV6-3 and TRBJ2-1; no clear D. In germline, CDR1 is MNHEY, CDR2 SVGEGT. Trimming took off 0 bases at V and 0 bases at J, with 9 bases between the two ends. The CDR3 length is 16 residues. The DNA read from the CDR3 is TGTGCCAGCAGTTACTCGACACAGAACTCCTACAATGAG. It translates to CASSYSTQNSYNE. The whole CDR3 protein is CASSYSTQNSYNEQFF.

Concerning this clone: Sequencing ends 3 residues short of the CDR3 end; the germline J gene provides the rest. J is TRBJ2-1 and V is TRBV4-1; 12 nucleotides align to TRBD2. The V and J ends lost 1 base and 0 bases, in that order; junction bases with no gene match: 4. The CDR3 loop spans 18 amino acids. Germline V gives CDR1 MGHRA, CDR2 YSYEKL. The CDR3 spells CASSQVQLAGGSYNEQFF. Incomplete CDR3 DNA: TGCGCCAGCAGCCAAGTCCAACTAGCGGGGGGCTCCTACAATGAG.

Concerning this clone: The read terminates 3 residues before the CDR3 end, so the remaining end is supplied by the germline J gene. The chain couples TRBV7-2 to TRBJ2-1, with TRBD1 matching 7 bases. V was pared by 2 bases and J by 5 bases, with 6 bases of the junction left unmatched. Germline loops: CDR1 SGHTA, CDR2 FQGNSA. The CDR3 spans 15 residues. Partial CDR3 DNA: TGTGCCAGCAGCTTAATCCTAGGACAGGACAATGAG. Its protein product is CASSLILGQDNE. The whole CDR3 sequence reads CASSLILGQDNEQFF. Full variable domain (outside the CDR3, taken from reference TRBV7-2 and TRBJ2-1): GAGVSQSPSNKVTEKGKDVELRCDPISGHTALYWYRQSLGQGLEFLIYFQGNSAPDKSGLPSDRFSAERTGGSVSTLTIQRTQQEDSAVYLCASSLILGQDNEQFFGPGTRLTVL.

About this clone itself: Read coverage stops 3 residues before the CDR3 terminus; the germline J gene supplies the remainder. This chain uses TRBV7-9 with TRBJ2-3; D unclear. Trimming pared 5 bases from V and 0 bases from J, leaving 3 bases between. Germline V gives CDR1 SEHNR, CDR2 FQNEAQ (reference sequence). The CDR3 has 12 amino acids. The DNA read from the CDR3 is TGTGCCAGCAGCCTGAGCACAGATACG. Protein sequence: CASSLSTDT. The entire CDR3 protein reads CASSLSTDTQYF.

A word on this clone: The read stops 3 residues short of the end of the CDR3; the missing end is completed from the germline J gene. The chain couples TRBV19 to TRBJ1-2; D is possibly TRBD1 (5 bases). The CDR3 is 12 residues long. Germline CDR1 is LNHDA and CDR2 is SQIVND (reference sequence). The covered CDR3 bases are TGTGCCAGTAGTAGTGGGGGGACCGGC. Amino acids: CASSSGGTG. The entire CDR3 reads CASSSGGTGYTF.

In regard to this clone: The CDR3 end is not reached by the read, which stops 3 residues before it; the germline J gene fills it in. The chain employs TRBV5-8 and TRBJ1-5; 9 bases fit TRBD1. V lost 2 bases to trimming and J lost 4 bases; unmatched junction nucleotides: 4. Germline CDR1 SGHTS, CDR2 YDEGEE. This CDR3 has 15 amino acids. The DNA read from the CDR3 is TGTGCCAGCAGCTTCTGGACAGGGGTGAATCAGCCC. It yields the protein CASSFWTGVNQP. The entire CDR3 protein reads CASSFWTGVNQPQHF. The full variable domain, completed using reference TRBV5-8 and TRBJ1-5, is EAGVTQSPTHLIKTRGQQATLRCSPISGHTSVYWYQQALGLGLQFLLWYDEGEERNRGNFPPRFSGRQFPNYSSELNVNALELEDSALYLCASSFWTGVNQPQHFGDGTRLSIL.

Concerning this clone itself: The CDR3 is cut off 3 residues early in the read; its end comes from the germline J gene. The V call is TRBV5-4, the J call TRBJ2-3; unclear D gene. Trimming removed 6 bases at V and 6 bases at J, with 11 bases between. The CDR3 spans 12 residues. Looked up from germline, CDR1 is SGHNT and CDR2 is YYREEE (reference sequence). The CDR3 spells CASTDRVDTQYF. The sequenced part of the CDR3 DNA is TGTGCCAGCACCGATCGGGTGGATACG.